This TCR beta chain was captured in a study of OX40 agonist ivuxolimab in advanced cancers. Clones were read by immunoSEQ multiplex PCR, and TCRdb kept only the in-frame ones, dropping some. The sample lists tens of thousands of clones; nearly 90% were seen once. The CDR3 extends over 16 amino acids. V lost 5 bases, J lost 0 bases, and 14 bases lay in between. Germline V gene sequence: CDR1 SGHVS, CDR2 FNYEAQ. This clone was seen a handful of times. The clonotype originates from an adult with an advanced solid tumor such as melanoma, head and neck, liver or kidney cancer. Sequenced here: CD4+ or CD8+ T cells sorted from blood, sampled in a trial of the OX40 agonist ivuxolimab. The V and J genes are TRBV7-6 and TRBJ1-3, with a tentative D call TRBD1 (5 bases). As DNA, the CDR3 is TGTGCCAGCAGCGCAGAACAGGTTAACTCTGGAAACACCATATATTTT. Translated: CASSAEQVNSGNTIYF. Complete variable domain (other parts from reference TRBV7-6 and TRBJ1-3): GAGVSQSPRYKVTKRGQDVALRCDPISGHVSLYWYRQALGQGPEFLTYFNYEAQQDKSGLPNDRFSAERPEGSISTLTIQRTEQRDSAMYRCASSAEQVNSGNTIYFGEGSWLTVV.